This T cell receptor beta chain was captured in a study of CD8 T cells in ankylosing spondylitis. One entry per CDR3 protein results from TCRdb running MiXCR on the 5' RACE reads. The repertoire holds around 150,000 distinct CDR3 sequences, with around a third as singletons. The source is a male donor with ankylosing spondylitis. Sequenced sample: synovial fluid, either unsorted or a sorted T cell fraction (not recorded which).

DNA of the CDR3: TGTGCCAGCAGCGTCTCGACCGGGACAGGTTTAAAGCAGTTCTTC. It encodes CASSVSTGTGLKQFF. This chain joins TRBV9 and TRBJ2-1; 8 bases are a match to TRBD1. Looked up from germline, CDR1 is SGDLS and CDR2 is YYNGEE. The V segment lost 2 bases and the J segment 11 bases; nucleotides outside the gene matches: 12. This CDR3 is 15 amino acids long. The full variable domain, its missing parts supplied by reference TRBV9 and TRBJ2-1, is DSGVTQTPKHLITATGQRVTLRCSPRSGDLSVYWYQQSLDQGLQFLIQYYNGEERAKGNILERFSAQQFPDLHSELNLSSLELGDSALYFCASSVSTGTGLKQFFGPGTRLTVL.